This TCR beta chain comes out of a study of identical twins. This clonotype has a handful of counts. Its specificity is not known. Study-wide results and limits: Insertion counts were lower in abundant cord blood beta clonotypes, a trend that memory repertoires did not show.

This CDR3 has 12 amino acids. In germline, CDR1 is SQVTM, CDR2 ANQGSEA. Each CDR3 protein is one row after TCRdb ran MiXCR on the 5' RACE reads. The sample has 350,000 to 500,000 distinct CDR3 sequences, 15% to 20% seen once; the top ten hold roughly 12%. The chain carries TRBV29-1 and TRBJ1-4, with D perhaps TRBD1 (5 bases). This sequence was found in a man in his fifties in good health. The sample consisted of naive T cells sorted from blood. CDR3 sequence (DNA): TGCAGTGCTGCTAGGGGCGGGGAAAAACTGTTTTTT. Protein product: CSAARGGEKLFF.